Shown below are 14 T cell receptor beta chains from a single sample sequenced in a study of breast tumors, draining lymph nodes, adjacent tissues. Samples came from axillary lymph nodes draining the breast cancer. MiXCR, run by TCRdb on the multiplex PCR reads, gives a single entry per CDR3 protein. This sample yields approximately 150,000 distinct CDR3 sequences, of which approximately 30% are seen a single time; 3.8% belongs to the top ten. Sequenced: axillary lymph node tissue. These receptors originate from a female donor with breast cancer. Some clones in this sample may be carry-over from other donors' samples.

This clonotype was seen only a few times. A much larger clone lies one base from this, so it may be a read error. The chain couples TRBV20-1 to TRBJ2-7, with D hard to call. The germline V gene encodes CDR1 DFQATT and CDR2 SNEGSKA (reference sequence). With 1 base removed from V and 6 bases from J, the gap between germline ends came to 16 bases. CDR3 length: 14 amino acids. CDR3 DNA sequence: TGCAGTGCTAGAGGCCCCGGATCTTCTACCGAGCAGTACTTC. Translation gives CSARGPGSSTEQYF.

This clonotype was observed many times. The DNA for the CDR3 is TGTGCCAGCAGTTTGGGCGGGAGGGCCTCCTACGAGCAGTACTTC. As protein: CASSLGGRASYEQYF. The chain joins TRBV28 to TRBJ2-7; TRBD2 matches 9 bases. Trimming cost V 3 bases and J 0 bases; bases outside gene matches: 3. Germline-derived CDR1 and CDR2 are MDHEN and SYDVKM. This CDR3 spans 15 amino acids.

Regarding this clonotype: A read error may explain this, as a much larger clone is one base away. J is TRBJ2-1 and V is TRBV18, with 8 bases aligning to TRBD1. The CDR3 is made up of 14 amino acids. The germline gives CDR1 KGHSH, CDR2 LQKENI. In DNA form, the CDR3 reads TGTGCCAGCTCACGGGACAGGTCCTACAATGTGCAGTTCTTC. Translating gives CASSRDRSYNVQFF.

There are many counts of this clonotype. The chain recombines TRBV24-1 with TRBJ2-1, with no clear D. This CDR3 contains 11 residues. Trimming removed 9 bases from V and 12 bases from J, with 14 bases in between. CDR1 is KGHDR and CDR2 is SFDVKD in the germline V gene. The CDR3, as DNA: TGTGCCACCGTGTCCCCTCGAAGGCAGTTCTTC. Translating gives CATVSPRRQFF.

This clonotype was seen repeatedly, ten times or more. This CDR3 reads CASSGPWGGMDEQFF. For the CDR3, the DNA is TGTGCCAGCAGCGGCCCTTGGGGAGGTATGGATGAGCAGTTCTTC. V and J are TRBV12-1 and TRBJ2-1; the table names TRBD2, a call not compared with the DNA. TRBV12-1 is flagged as a pseudogene. The CDR3 consists of 15 residues.

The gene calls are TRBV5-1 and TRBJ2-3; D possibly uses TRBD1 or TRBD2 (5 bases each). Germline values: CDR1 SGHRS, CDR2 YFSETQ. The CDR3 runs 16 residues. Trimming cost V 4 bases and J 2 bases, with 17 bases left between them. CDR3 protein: CASSGGAPGDTDTQYF. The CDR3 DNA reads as TGCGCCAGCAGCGGGGGTGCACCCGGGGACACAGATACGCAGTATTTT.

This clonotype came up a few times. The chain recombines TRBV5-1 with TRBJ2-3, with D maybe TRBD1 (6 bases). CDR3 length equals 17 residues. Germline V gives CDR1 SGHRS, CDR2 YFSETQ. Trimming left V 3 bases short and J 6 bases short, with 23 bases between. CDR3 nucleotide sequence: TGCGCCAGCAGCTGGAAAGGCCTGGGGGCCACAGCCGATACGCAGTATTTT. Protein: CASSWKGLGATADTQYF.

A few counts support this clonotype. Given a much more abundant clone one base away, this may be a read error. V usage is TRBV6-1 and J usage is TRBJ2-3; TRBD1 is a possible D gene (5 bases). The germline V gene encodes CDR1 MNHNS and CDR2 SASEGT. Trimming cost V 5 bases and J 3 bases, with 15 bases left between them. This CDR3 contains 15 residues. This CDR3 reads CASSQVWGPTDTQYF. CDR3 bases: TGTGCCAGCAGTCAAGTGTGGGGCCCTACAGATACGCAGTATTTT.

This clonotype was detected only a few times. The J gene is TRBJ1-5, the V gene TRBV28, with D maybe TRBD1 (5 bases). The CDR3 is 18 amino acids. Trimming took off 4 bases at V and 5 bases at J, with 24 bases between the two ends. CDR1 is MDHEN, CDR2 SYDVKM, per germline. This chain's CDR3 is CASSSGRGGVGFYQPQHF. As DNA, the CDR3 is TGTGCCAGCAGTTCGGGGCGTGGGGGGGTCGGATTCTATCAGCCCCAGCATTTT. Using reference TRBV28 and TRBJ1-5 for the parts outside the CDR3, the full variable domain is DVKVTQSSRYLVKRTGEKVFLECVQDMDHENMFWYRQDPGLGLRLIYFSYDVKMKEKGDIPEGYSVSREKKERFSLILESASTNQTSMYLCASSSGRGGVGFYQPQHFGDGTRLSIL.

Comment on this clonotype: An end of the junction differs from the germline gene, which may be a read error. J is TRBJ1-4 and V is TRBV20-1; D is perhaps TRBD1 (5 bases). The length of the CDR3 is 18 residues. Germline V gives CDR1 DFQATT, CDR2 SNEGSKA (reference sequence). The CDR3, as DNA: TGCAGTGCCGCCTCCAGGGAGGTCCCGATTGCAACTAATGAGAAACTGGTTTTT. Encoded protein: CSAASREVPIATNEKLVF.

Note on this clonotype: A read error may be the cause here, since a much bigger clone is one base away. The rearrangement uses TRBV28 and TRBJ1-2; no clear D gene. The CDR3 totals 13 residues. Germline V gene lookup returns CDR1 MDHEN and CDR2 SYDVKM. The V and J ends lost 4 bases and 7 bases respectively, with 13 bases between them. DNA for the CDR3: TGTGCCAGCAGTTCCACGCCCTATCGTGGCTACACCTTC. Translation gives CASSSTPYRGYTF.

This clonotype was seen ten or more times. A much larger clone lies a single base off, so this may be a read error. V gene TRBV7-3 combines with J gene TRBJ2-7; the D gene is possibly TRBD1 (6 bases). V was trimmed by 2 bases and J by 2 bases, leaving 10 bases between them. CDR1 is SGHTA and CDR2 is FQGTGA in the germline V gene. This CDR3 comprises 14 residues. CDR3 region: CASSLGQRPYEQYF. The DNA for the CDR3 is TGTGCCAGCAGCTTAGGACAGAGGCCCTACGAGCAGTACTTC.

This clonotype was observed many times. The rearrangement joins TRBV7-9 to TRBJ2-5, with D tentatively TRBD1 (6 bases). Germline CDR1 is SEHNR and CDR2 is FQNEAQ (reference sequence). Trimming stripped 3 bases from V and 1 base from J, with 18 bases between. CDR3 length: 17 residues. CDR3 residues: CASSFHPTGKPQETQYF. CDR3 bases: TGTGCCAGCAGCTTCCACCCCACAGGGAAACCCCAAGAGACCCAGTACTTC.

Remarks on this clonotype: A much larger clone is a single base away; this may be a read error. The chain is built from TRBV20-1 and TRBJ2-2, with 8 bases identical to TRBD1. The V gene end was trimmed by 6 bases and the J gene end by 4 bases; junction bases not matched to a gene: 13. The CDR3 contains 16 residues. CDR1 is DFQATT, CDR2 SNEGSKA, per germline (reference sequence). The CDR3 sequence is CSAEKTGGTTTGELFF. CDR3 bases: TGCAGTGCGGAAAAAACAGGGGGTACGACCACCGGGGAGCTGTTTTTT.